These T cell receptor beta chains were read from a single sample in a study of regulatory T cells in long-lasting Graves disease. TCRdb used MiXCR to reprocess the multiplex PCR reads, holding one entry per CDR3 protein. Among 500,000 or so distinct CDR3 sequences listed, roughly 15% were seen once. These records were also assigned to another study, of T cells in Graves' hyperthyroidism and ophthalmopathy.

The material sequenced was peripheral blood mononuclear cells (PBMCs), taken at new diagnosis, from a patient treated with antithyroid drugs. Receptors originate from a woman in her forties or fifties with Graves disease. The CDR3 runs from the conserved cysteine through the conserved F or W. The D gene is left open where the match is weak. The size entry is marked missing in some rows and otherwise reads once, few, many or a size class.

j_call,clone_size,v_call,d_call,cdr3_nt,cdr3_aa
TRBJ2-7,many,TRBV6-2/TRBV6-3,.,TGTGCCAGCAGTGAAGTTGTCGGCCTCTCCTACGAGCAGTACTTC,CASSEVVGLSYEQYF
TRBJ2-7,many,TRBV28,.,TGTGCCAGCAGTCATATCGGACTGATGTACGAGCAGTACTTC,CASSHIGLMYEQYF
TRBJ2-1,few,TRBV2,.,TGTGCCAGCAGTGTCCTAGGCGGGATTAACGATGAGCAGTTCTTC,CASSVLGGINDEQFF
TRBJ1-1,few,TRBV5-1,TRBD1,TGCGCCAGCAGCCCAACCGGACAGGGCGGTGAAGCTTTCTTT,CASSPTGQGGEAFF
TRBJ2-7,few,TRBV3-1,TRBD2,TGTGCCAGCAGCCAAGAACTAGCGGGATGGTACGAGCAGTACTTC,CASSQELAGWYEQYF
TRBJ1-3,.,TRBV4-1,TRBD1,TGCGCCAGCAGCCAGCCGACAGGGCTTGCCGGAAACACCATATATTTT,CASSQPTGLAGNTIYF
TRBJ1-4,many,TRBV11-2,.,TGTGCCAGCAGCCCCCAGGGCGATGATGATGAAAAACTGTTTTTT,CASSPQGDDDEKLFF
TRBJ2-7,.,TRBV19,TRBD2,TGTGCCAGTAGTATAGACGGAGGCGGGAGGTACTACGAGCAGTACTTC,CASSIDGGGRYYEQYF
TRBJ2-5,many,TRBV5-1,TRBD1,TGCGCCAGCAGCTTTGGGACAGGGACGTACCAAGAGACCCAGTACTTC,CASSFGTGTYQETQYF
TRBJ2-5,many,TRBV5-1,TRBD2,TGCGCCAGCAGCTTAGGGACTAGCGGGAGGGCCCTAGAGACCCAGTACTTC,CASSLGTSGRALETQYF
TRBJ2-7,.,TRBV6-1,TRBD2,TGTGCCGGCAGTCCCTGGACTAGCGGGTACTCCTACGAGCAGTACTTC,CAGSPWTSGYSYEQYF
TRBJ1-3,.,TRBV28,TRBD1,TGTGCCAGCAGTTCCTCGGGACAGGGAATGAGCTTCACCATATATTTT,CASSSSGQGMSFTIYF
TRBJ2-5,few,TRBV20-1,TRBD2,TGCAGTGCTAGTGCGGCTGCGGGAGTTGAGACCCAGTACTTC,CSASAAAGVETQYF
TRBJ1-4,.,TRBV5-4,.,TGTGCCAGCAGCTTGGCCGTTGGGGGAGGAGAAAAACTGTTTTTT,CASSLAVGGGEKLFF
TRBJ1-1,many,TRBV27,.,TGTGCCAGCAGTCCGCCAAATAGCGGCGGCGTAGCTTTCTTT,CASSPPNSGGVAFF
TRBJ1-5,few,TRBV10-3,.,TGTGCCATCAGTGTCGACAGTCAGCCCCAGCATTTT,CAISVDSQPQHF
TRBJ2-3,many,TRBV7-3,TRBD1,TGTGCCACCGGACAGGGCCCCACAGATACGCAGTATTTT,CATGQGPTDTQYF
TRBJ2-2,many,TRBV27,.,TGTGCCAGCAGTCCGGGACGAGCCACCGGGGAGCTGTTTTTT,CASSPGRATGELFF
TRBJ1-4,.,TRBV27,.,TGTGCCAGCAGCTCCCCTTCATCGGGGAATGAAAAACTGTTTTTT,CASSSPSSGNEKLFF
TRBJ2-2,many,TRBV9,.,TGTGCCAGCAGCGTAGGTAATACCGGGGAGCTGTTTTTT,CASSVGNTGELFF
TRBJ2-1,many,TRBV18,.,TGTGCCAGCTCACCACCTCTGCGGGGCCCTGGTGAGCAGTTCTTC,CASSPPLRGPGEQFF
TRBJ1-5,few,TRBV5-1,.,TGCGCCAGCAGCTTGGGGCCGGACAATCAGCCCCAGCATTTT,CASSLGPDNQPQHF
TRBJ2-2,few,TRBV28,.,TGTGCCAGCAGTCCCGACCAGCGGTTGGAGCTGTTTTTT,CASSPDQRLELFF
TRBJ2-5,few,TRBV4-1,.,TGCGCCAGCAGCCAAGTGACCGGGGACCAAGAGACCCAGTACTTC,CASSQVTGDQETQYF
TRBJ2-5,few,TRBV28,.,TGTGCCAGCAGAAATGAGCAGGGCGGGGAGACCCAGTACTTC,CASRNEQGGETQYF
TRBJ2-1,.,TRBV10-3,TRBD1,TGTGCCATCAGTGAGTCGGTTAACAGGGGGCAGGGAGGTGAGCAGTTCTTC,CAISESVNRGQGGEQFF
TRBJ2-7,many,TRBV6-1,TRBD2,TGTGCCAGCTACCGATCGGCCCTAGCGGGAGGGTCTTACGAGCAGTACTTC,CASYRSALAGGSYEQYF
TRBJ2-7,many,TRBV30,TRBD2,TGTGCCTGGTCCCCGCCACTAGCGGGAGTCACCCCTACCTTC,CAWSPPLAGVTPTF
TRBJ1-5,few,TRBV28,.,TGTGCCAGCAGTTTATGGGCCCAGAGGTTACAGGATCAGCCCCAGCATTTT,CASSLWAQRLQDQPQHF
TRBJ1-2,many,TRBV20-1,.,TGCAGTGCTATCCCGGACACGGCCTATGGCTACACCTTC,CSAIPDTAYGYTF
TRBJ2-7,many,TRBV12-3/TRBV12-4,.,TGTGCCAGCAGCCCGGGTAGTGAGCAGTACTTC,CASSPGSEQYF
TRBJ2-1,many,TRBV9,TRBD2,TGTGCCAGCAGCGTAGCTAGCGGGATCGATGGCAATGAGCAGTTCTTC,CASSVASGIDGNEQFF
TRBJ2-2,few,TRBV18,.,TGTGCCAGCCCTAAAACCGGGACACAGAACACCGGGGAGCTGTTTTTT,CASPKTGTQNTGELFF